Below, 12 T cell receptor beta chains from the same sample are listed, as sequenced in a study of T cell repertoires in cytomegalovirus infection. These receptors' targets are unknown. TCRdb reprocessed the reads with MiXCR, giving one entry per CDR3 protein. The sample includes 450,000 to 550,000 distinct CDR3 sequences, approximately 40% of them seen just once. The source was cultured PBMCs, collected from culture after CMV antigen stimulation. Receptors were obtained from a human donor in good health (CMV status not recorded). Some clones in this sample may be carry-over from other donors' samples.

This clonotype occurred a few times. V and J are TRBV11-2 and TRBJ2-1, with 12 bases that match TRBD2. This CDR3 is built from 15 residues. The ends lost 2 bases at V and 6 bases at J; junction bases unmatched: 2. The germline V gene has CDR1 SGHAT and CDR2 FQNNGV. In nucleotides, the CDR3 is TGTGCCAGCAGCTTATTGACTAGCGGGAGCAATGAGCAGTTCTTC. Protein: CASSLLTSGSNEQFF.

The V gene is TRBV12-3 or TRBV12-4, the J gene TRBJ2-3; D remains ambiguous. The V gene lost 4 bases and the J gene lost 1 base, with 12 bases spanning the gap. The CDR3 has 15 residues. The CDR3 region is CASSSYLVGTDTQYF. The CDR3 region has the DNA TGTGCCAGCAGTTCTTACTTAGTTGGCACAGATACGCAGTATTTT.

The chain couples TRBV11-2 to TRBJ2-3; TRBD2 matches at 7 bases. V lost 6 bases to trimming and J lost 3 bases; unmatched junction nucleotides: 15. The CDR3 consists of 17 residues. CDR1 is SGHAT and CDR2 is FQNNGV in the germline V gene. In DNA, the CDR3 is TGTGCCAGCAGTACGGGCAGGAGGACTAGGTCTACAGATACGCAGTATTTT. This encodes CASSTGRRTRSTDTQYF. Filled out from reference TRBV11-2 and TRBJ2-3, the complete variable domain reads EAGVAQSPRYKIIEKRQSVAFWCNPISGHATLYWYQQILGQGPKLLIQFQNNGVVDDSQLPKDRFSAERLKGVDSTLKIQPAKLEDSAVYLCASSTGRRTRSTDTQYFGPGTRLTVL.

J is TRBJ2-7 and V is TRBV19; 8 bases fit TRBD1. The CDR3 length is 14 residues. CDR1 LNHDA and CDR2 SQIVND come from the germline V gene (reference sequence). V shed 7 bases and J 3 bases; nucleotides not matched to a gene: 8. The CDR3 region has the DNA TGTGCCAGTACCTCGGACAGGGTTGGCTACGAGCAGTACTTC. This encodes CASTSDRVGYEQYF.

The chain has TRBV10-3 and TRBJ1-5; no definite D call. With 2 bases removed from V and 7 bases from J, the gap between germline ends came to 12 bases. The CDR3 has 14 residues. Germline CDR1 ENHRY, CDR2 SYGVKD. This CDR3 reads CAISEAREGQPQHF. As DNA, the CDR3 is TGTGCCATCAGTGAGGCGAGGGAGGGCCAGCCCCAGCATTTT.

The chain recombines TRBV5-1 with TRBJ1-2; 7 nucleotides agree with TRBD1. V lost 0 bases to trimming and J lost 4 bases; unmatched junction nucleotides: 3. The CDR3 loop spans 14 amino acids. CDR1 and CDR2 (germline): SGHRS, YFSETQ. CDR3 protein: CASSLEGQIYGYTF. The CDR3 nucleotides are TGCGCCAGCAGCTTGGAGGGACAGATCTATGGCTACACCTTC.

The chain couples TRBV5-1 to TRBJ1-1, with unresolved D. The germline V and J ends were trimmed by 0 bases and 0 bases, with 15 bases remaining between them. The CDR3 loop spans 17 amino acids. Germline V CDR1 and CDR2: SGHRS, YFSETQ. The CDR3 here is CASSLAEGGWMNTEAFF. CDR3 DNA sequence: TGCGCCAGCAGCTTGGCCGAGGGTGGATGGATGAACACTGAAGCTTTCTTT.

The chain combines TRBV6-1 with TRBJ2-7; 9 bases are shared with TRBD2. Germline CDR1 reads MNHNS; CDR2 reads SASEGT. V dropped 6 bases and J dropped 6; count of bases not matched to a gene: 9. The CDR3 runs to 14 residues. CDR3 sequence: CASRSTAGGTEQYF. Written as DNA, the CDR3 is TGTGCCAGCAGGTCTACAGCGGGAGGTACCGAGCAGTACTTC.

V gene TRBV7-2 combines with J gene TRBJ2-7; TRBD2 agrees at 10 bases. This CDR3 is built from 16 residues. CDR1 SGHTA and CDR2 FQGNSA come from the germline V gene. J gave up 0 bases and V 3 bases, and 5 bases lay outside the gene matches. CDR3 residues: CASSFLLAGGSYEQYF. As DNA, the CDR3 is TGTGCCAGCAGCTTTTTATTAGCGGGGGGCTCCTACGAGCAGTACTTC.

This clonotype has a single count. The V gene is TRBV7-9, the J gene TRBJ2-1; tentative D call: TRBD1 (5 bases). Germline V lookup: CDR1 SEHNR, CDR2 FQNEAQ (reference sequence). This CDR3 region has 14 residues. Trimming took off 3 bases at V and 4 bases at J, with 10 bases between the two ends. CDR3 sequence (DNA): TGTGCCAGCAGCTTGACAGCGCTATACAATGAGCAGTTCTTC. Protein sequence: CASSLTALYNEQFF.

The J gene is TRBJ2-3, the V gene TRBV6-1, with a possible D match to TRBD2 (5 bases). Trimming cost V 9 bases and J 2 bases, with 12 bases left between them. There are 13 residues in the CDR3. Germline assignment: CDR1 MNHNS and CDR2 SASEGT. CDR3 nucleotides: TGTGCCAGTTCGTCGGGATTCACAGATACGCAGTATTTT. Amino acids: CASSSGFTDTQYF.

This clonotype was observed a few times. The V gene is TRBV6-1, the J gene TRBJ2-7; 9 positions match TRBD2. CDR3 length: 14 amino acids. Trimming cost V 7 bases and J 2 bases; bases outside gene matches: 6. Germline lookup yields CDR1 MNHNS and CDR2 SASEGT. CDR3 bases: TGTGCCAGCATCGCAAGGACTAGCGCCTACGAGCAGTACTTC. Its translation: CASIARTSAYEQYF.